This TCR beta chain comes out of a study of T cells after yellow fever vaccination. Study results and caveats: On re-exposure, the response was weaker but peaked faster, at day 5 versus 15.

TCR cDNA, made by 5'RACE template switching, carried an added universal primer site and UMIs. In TCRdb, the 5' RACE reads were re-called with MiXCR into one record per CDR3 protein. Of fewer than 150,000 distinct CDR3 sequences listed, around 7.7% were seen once; the top ten hold approximately 0.78%. This clonotype showed up many times. Its specificity is not known. The clonotype originates from a young man who received the YFV17D yellow fever vaccine. The source material was CD4+ T cells sorted from PBMCs, sampled 5 days after the yellow fever booster vaccination.

CDR3 sequence: CASRPGTGGTDTQYF. The CDR3 DNA reads TGTGCCAGCAGACCCGGGACTGGCGGCACAGATACGCAGTATTTT. The gene calls are TRBV3-1 and TRBJ2-3; D might be TRBD2 (6 bases). V was shortened by 6 bases and J by 1 base, with 14 bases between the two germline ends. This CDR3 region has 15 residues. CDR1 and CDR2 from the germline V gene are LGHDT and YNNKEL (reference sequence).